This T cell receptor beta chain came from a study of metastatic and nonmetastatic thyroid tumors. In this sample, this clone turned up many times. MiXCR reprocessed the PCR reads for TCRdb. The table has about 27,000 clones, 20% to 25% seen once. Not a single patient had been given any form of treatment at any point before undergoing thyroid surgery. Between the trimmed V and J ends, which lost 3 bases and 0 bases, there was a span of 11 bases. Germline values: CDR1 SGHDT, CDR2 YYEEEE. This CDR3 region has 15 residues. Sequencing was carried out using blood. The gene calls are TRBV5-6 and TRBJ2-3, with D perhaps TRBD2 (7 bases). This clonotype was sampled from a male donor with papillary thyroid cancer or a benign thyroid nodule (not recorded which). Some clones in this sample may be carry-over from other donors' samples. CDR3 protein: CASSWGGLSTDTQYF. The CDR3 DNA follows: TGTGCCAGCAGCTGGGGGGGGCTTAGCACAGATACGCAGTATTTT.